This TCR beta chain appears in the sequencing data of a study of human T cells and chemical hapten exposure. Across the study: Weekly scalp doses of diphenylcyclopropenone were given to patients during the roughly 23-week study.

TCRdb called the RACE reads again in MiXCR, with one record for every CDR3 protein. The profile shows around 300,000 distinct CDR3 sequences, around 7% of them singletons. V dropped 6 bases and J dropped 4; count of bases not matched to a gene: 11. The CDR3 runs to 15 residues. This clonotype occurred a few times. Antigen specificity is unknown. Regarding time point: patch test 1, 2 weeks after DPC sensitization. Noted treatment: therapeutic diphenylcyclopropenone sensitization with weekly scalp DPC. Drawing of blood took place ahead of applying each patch test. Study-level results: Healthy individuals' immune responses may differ from those of donors, who had alopecia.

This clonotype originated in a woman in her late teens or twenties with alopecia areata. Some clones in this sample may be carry-over from other donors' samples. V gene TRBV12-3 or TRBV12-4 combines with J gene TRBJ1-1; 7 bases agree with TRBD1. This material consisted of whole blood, taken in connection with sensitization to the hapten diphenylcyclopropenone (DPC). The CDR3 reads CASSHYTPGGTEAFF. In DNA, the CDR3 is TGTGCCAGCAGCCATTATACACCAGGGGGCACTGAAGCTTTCTTT.